Listed below are T cell receptor beta chains from one sample, sequenced in a study of regulatory T cells in long-lasting Graves disease. TCRdb re-analysed the multiplex PCR reads in MiXCR, keeping a single row per CDR3 protein. In the table there are a few hundred thousand distinct CDR3 sequences, roughly 15% of which are singletons. This sample also appeared in a second study, on T cells in Graves' hyperthyroidism and ophthalmopathy.

Sequences were derived from peripheral blood mononuclear cells (PBMCs), sampled at new diagnosis, from a patient treated with antithyroid drugs. These receptors were obtained from a woman aged 18-30 years with Graves disease. Each CDR3 is given without its conserved first and last residue. The order of the fields is J gene, V gene, CDR3 protein.

J: TRBJ1-2
V: TRBV19
CDR3: ASSERAVNYGYT

J: TRBJ2-1
V: TRBV2
CDR3: AVTKRDAIYNEQF

J: TRBJ2-7
V: TRBV20-1
CDR3: SARDSREGLYEQY

J: TRBJ2-1
V: TRBV7-9
CDR3: ASSPKGLSTGNEQF

J: TRBJ2-1
V: TRBV20-1
CDR3: SARESPYNEQF

J: TRBJ2-5
V: TRBV6-2/TRBV6-3
CDR3: ASSYGGGETQY

J: TRBJ2-1
V: TRBV2
CDR3: ASSEKGLGGNNEQF

J: TRBJ2-3
V: TRBV6-9
CDR3: ASSYKGVGTDTQY

J: TRBJ1-5
V: TRBV28
CDR3: ASSDLVQPQH

J: TRBJ2-1
V: TRBV7-2
CDR3: ASSFQGDFSYNEQF

J: TRBJ1-1
V: TRBV20-1
CDR3: SARQSWGTEAF

J: TRBJ2-3
V: TRBV29-1
CDR3: SVGGQGYGDTQY

J: TRBJ2-3
V: TRBV28
CDR3: ASNDPGLAGVDTQY

J: TRBJ2-1
V: TRBV28
CDR3: ASSFLRGGGPWNEQF

J: TRBJ2-3
V: TRBV9
CDR3: ASSVRAGSSTDTQY

J: TRBJ2-1
V: TRBV11-2
CDR3: ATYLLADLHYNEQF

J: TRBJ2-7
V: TRBV7-2
CDR3: ASSLVGGPYEQY

J: TRBJ1-2
V: TRBV20-1
CDR3: SARRQRTNYGYT

J: TRBJ1-1
V: TRBV7-2
CDR3: ASRKPGQMNTEAF

J: TRBJ2-1
V: TRBV27
CDR3: ASSSQREPQAYNEQF

J: TRBJ1-2
V: TRBV7-6
CDR3: ASSLGQGATYGYT

J: TRBJ1-1
V: TRBV30
CDR3: AWTTGTTEAF

J: TRBJ1-1
V: TRBV4-2
CDR3: ASSRRQGAQRKTEAF

J: TRBJ1-5
V: TRBV12-3/TRBV12-4
CDR3: ASRGWELRQPQH

J: TRBJ1-1
V: TRBV12-3/TRBV12-4
CDR3: ASGDRMNTEAF

J: TRBJ2-2
V: TRBV28
CDR3: ASVGARPTTGELF

J: TRBJ2-7
V: TRBV7-6
CDR3: ASSLSGHSSYEQY

J: TRBJ1-1
V: TRBV29-1
CDR3: SVRKDSNTEAF

J: TRBJ2-1
V: TRBV19
CDR3: ASSITLFLNEQF

J: TRBJ2-3
V: TRBV20-1
CDR3: SARGLAGVTQY

J: TRBJ1-3
V: TRBV4-1
CDR3: ASSQDLRTGNTIY

J: TRBJ2-5
V: TRBV9
CDR3: ASSAGSGETQY

J: TRBJ2-1
V: TRBV15
CDR3: ATSREGKSNEQF

J: TRBJ2-7
V: TRBV7-9
CDR3: ASSLGLGAAYEQY

J: TRBJ2-7
V: TRBV19
CDR3: ASCRAGAGEQY

J: TRBJ1-3
V: TRBV10-3
CDR3: AIRSRDIGNTIY